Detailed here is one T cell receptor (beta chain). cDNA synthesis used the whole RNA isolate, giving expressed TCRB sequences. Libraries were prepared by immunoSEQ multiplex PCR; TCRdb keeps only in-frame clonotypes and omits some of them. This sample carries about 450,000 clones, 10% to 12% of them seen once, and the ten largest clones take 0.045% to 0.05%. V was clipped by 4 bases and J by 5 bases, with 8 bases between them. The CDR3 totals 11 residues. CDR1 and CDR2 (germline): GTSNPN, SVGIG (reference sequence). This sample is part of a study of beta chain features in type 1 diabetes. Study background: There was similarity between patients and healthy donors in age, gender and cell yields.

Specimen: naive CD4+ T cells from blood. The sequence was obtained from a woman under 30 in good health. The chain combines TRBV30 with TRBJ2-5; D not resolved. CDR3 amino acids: CAWTRKETQYF. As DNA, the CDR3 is TGTGCCTGGACTAGAAAGGAGACCCAGTACTTC.